This T cell receptor beta chain emerged from a study of blood T cell repertoires in COVID-19. Assay: immunoSEQ multiplex PCR; the TCRdb copy retains only in-frame clones and omits some. The sample contains about 68,000 clones, 80% to 95% of which appear only once. The source material was peripheral blood. This clonotype was sampled from a human donor in a cohort sampled during active COVID-19.

CDR3: CASSPTGGRNEQFF. CDR3 DNA: TGTGCCAGCAGCCCGACAGGGGGTCGGAATGAGCAGTTCTTC. This rearrangement joins TRBV7-9 to TRBJ2-1; 9 positions agree with TRBD1. CDR3 length: 14 residues. Per the germline V gene, CDR1 is SEHNR and CDR2 is FQNEAQ (reference sequence). The J segment lost 7 bases and the V segment lost 5 bases, leaving 6 bases of the junction unmatched.